The rows below give T cell receptor beta chains drawn from one sample of a study of CD8+CD57+ T cells in acquired aplastic anemia. TCRdb re-called the reads through MiXCR, storing one row per CDR3 protein. The sample has about 180,000 distinct CDR3 sequences; 40% to 50% are singletons. The sequencing sample was made of sorted CD4+, CD8+, or CD8+CD57+ T cells (not recorded which) from PBMCs. These receptors all come from a human donor with aplastic anemia. The CDR3 runs from the conserved cysteine through the conserved F or W. The D gene is left open where the match is weak. A row's size may be missing; if present it is once, few, many or a size class.

D: -
J: TRBJ1-3
size: once
V: TRBV29-1
DNA: TGCAGCGTTATGCGGGGTTCTGGAAACACCATATATTTT
CDR3: CSVMRGSGNTIYF

D: -
J: TRBJ1-6
size: -
V: TRBV2
DNA: TGTGCCAGCAGCTTTGGTCAGGAAAGTTCACCCCTCCACTTT
CDR3: CASSFGQESSPLHF

D: TRBD1
J: TRBJ1-6
size: -
V: TRBV2
DNA: TGTGCCAGTACAGGAGGCCGAGGACAGGCGGATAATTCACCCCTCCACTTT
CDR3: CASTGGRGQADNSPLHF

D: -
J: TRBJ1-2
size: many
V: TRBV4-2
DNA: TGTGCCAGCAGCCAAGGCACTAGAGAGGGCTACACCTTC
CDR3: CASSQGTREGYTF

D: TRBD1
J: TRBJ2-7
size: many
V: TRBV7-9
DNA: TGTGCCGTAGGGACAGGCTACGAGCAGTACTTC
CDR3: CAVGTGYEQYF

D: TRBD2
J: TRBJ2-7
size: -
V: TRBV4-1
DNA: TGCGCCAGCAGCCATGGGACTAGCGGGAAGTACGAGCAGTACTTC
CDR3: CASSHGTSGKYEQYF

D: -
J: TRBJ1-2
size: few
V: TRBV15
DNA: TGTGCCACCAGCGATCACGGAAGGGGCTCAGGCTACACCTTC
CDR3: CATSDHGRGSGYTF

D: TRBD1
J: TRBJ2-1
size: few
V: TRBV2
DNA: TGTGCCAGCAGACACCGGGACAGTTCCTACAATGGGCAGTTCTTC
CDR3: CASRHRDSSYNGQFF

D: -
J: TRBJ2-7
size: -
V: TRBV20-1
DNA: TGCAGTGCTGTCTCCTATGAGCAGTACTTC
CDR3: CSAVSYEQYF

D: TRBD2
J: TRBJ2-3
size: -
V: TRBV2
DNA: TGTGCCAGCAGTGTTCGGACTAGCGGGGGGGGGCTCCCTAGCACAGATACGCAGTATTTT
CDR3: CASSVRTSGGGLPSTDTQYF

D: -
J: TRBJ2-2
size: -
V: TRBV20-1
DNA: TGCAGTGCTAGAGATCGCCCCCTCACCAACACCGGGGAGCTGTTTTTT
CDR3: CSARDRPLTNTGELFF

D: -
J: TRBJ1-5
size: -
V: TRBV24-1
DNA: TGTGCCACCAGTCACAACAGGGTTGATCAGCCCCAGCATTTT
CDR3: CATSHNRVDQPQHF

D: -
J: TRBJ2-3
size: many
V: TRBV7-3
DNA: TGTGCCAGCAGCCGGGGGACAGATACGCAGTATTTT
CDR3: CASSRGTDTQYF

D: TRBD1
J: TRBJ2-2
size: few
V: TRBV6-2/TRBV6-3
DNA: TGTGCCAGCAGTCACAGGGGTCGGAGCAGGGTTTACACCGGGGAGCTGTTTTTT
CDR3: CASSHRGRSRVYTGELFF

D: -
J: TRBJ2-5
size: few
V: TRBV13
DNA: TGTGCCAGCAGGGCGGGATCGGAGACCCAGTACTTC
CDR3: CASRAGSETQYF

D: -
J: TRBJ2-4
size: many
V: TRBV15
DNA: TGTGCCACCAGCAGAAAGACGGGGGGCAAGGAGCGTTGGGCCAAAAACATTCAGTACTTC
CDR3: CATSRKTGGKERWAKNIQYF

D: TRBD1
J: TRBJ2-7
size: -
V: TRBV11-2
DNA: TGTGCCAGCAGCTTAGGGGGGACAGACTACCCCTACGAGCAGTACTTC
CDR3: CASSLGGTDYPYEQYF

D: TRBD1
J: TRBJ1-4
size: few
V: TRBV6-1
DNA: TGTGCCAGCAGTGTATCAGGGGGCGGCGAAAAACTGTTTTTT
CDR3: CASSVSGGGEKLFF

D: -
J: TRBJ1-1
size: few
V: TRBV20-1
DNA: TGCAGTGCTTTCAGGAGCATGAACACTGAAGCTTTCTTT
CDR3: CSAFRSMNTEAFF

D: TRBD1
J: TRBJ2-1
size: many
V: TRBV5-1
DNA: TGCGCCAGCAGCATTAGACAGGGGGCGGGTGAGCAGTTCTTC
CDR3: CASSIRQGAGEQFF

D: -
J: TRBJ2-7
size: once
V: TRBV6-2/TRBV6-3
DNA: TGTGCCAGCAGTTACCGAAACTCGGGCTACGAGCAGTACTTC
CDR3: CASSYRNSGYEQYF

D: TRBD1
J: TRBJ1-2
size: once
V: TRBV11-2
DNA: TGTGCCAGCGGAGGGGGACAGGGGAGGGACTATGGCTACACCTTC
CDR3: CASGGGQGRDYGYTF

D: TRBD1
J: TRBJ2-2
size: -
V: TRBV18
DNA: TGTGCCAGCTCCCCCGGACAGGGGGCGCTCACCGGGGAGCTGTTTTTT
CDR3: CASSPGQGALTGELFF

D: -
J: TRBJ1-5
size: many
V: TRBV20-1
DNA: TGCAGTGCTAGCCTACCCCGGCGGGGCAATCAGCCCCAGCATTTT
CDR3: CSASLPRRGNQPQHF

D: TRBD2
J: TRBJ2-5
size: few
V: TRBV7-2
DNA: TGTGCCAGTAGCCCCGGACTAGAAGAGACCCAGTACTTC
CDR3: CASSPGLEETQYF

D: -
J: TRBJ1-3
size: -
V: TRBV7-2
DNA: TGTGCCAGCAGCCCGACTACTGGAAACACCATATATTTT
CDR3: CASSPTTGNTIYF

D: -
J: TRBJ2-5
size: -
V: TRBV2
DNA: TGTGCCAGTTCGAGGGGAGGGACGGGGGCCCTGGAGACCCAGTACTTC
CDR3: CASSRGGTGALETQYF

D: -
J: TRBJ1-2
size: many
V: TRBV10-3
DNA: TGTGCCATCAGTGAGGGTGGGTTTGGCTACACCTTC
CDR3: CAISEGGFGYTF

D: TRBD1
J: TRBJ2-7
size: many
V: TRBV11-2
DNA: TGTGCCAGCAGCCCAGGGACAGGTTCCTTCTCCTACGAGCAGTACTTC
CDR3: CASSPGTGSFSYEQYF

D: -
J: TRBJ2-7
size: -
V: TRBV29-1
DNA: TGCAGCGTTGAGCCTGGGTTGGGTGACGAGCAGTACTTC
CDR3: CSVEPGLGDEQYF

D: TRBD1
J: TRBJ1-6
size: -
V: TRBV5-1
DNA: TGCGCCAGCAGCCGGACAGGGCTTCAGCCCCTCCACTTT
CDR3: CASSRTGLQPLHF

D: -
J: TRBJ1-2
size: few
V: TRBV19
DNA: TGTGCCAGTAGTATAGCGACAGGACGCGGCTATGGCTACACCTTC
CDR3: CASSIATGRGYGYTF

D: -
J: TRBJ2-6
size: -
V: TRBV19
DNA: TGTGCCAGTAGTGTCGGGGGAGGTTCTGGGGCCAACGTCCTGACTTTC
CDR3: CASSVGGGSGANVLTF

D: -
J: TRBJ1-1
size: -
V: TRBV24-1
DNA: TGTGCCACCGGTGACCCCGGGGGGAAGGCTGAAGCTTTCTTT
CDR3: CATGDPGGKAEAFF

D: TRBD2
J: TRBJ2-1
size: -
V: TRBV10-3
DNA: TGTGCCATCAAGACTAGCGGGAATGTTGATGAGCAGTTCTTC
CDR3: CAIKTSGNVDEQFF

D: -
J: TRBJ1-6
size: -
V: TRBV2
DNA: TGTGCCAGCCAACCTGAGGGGAATTCACCCCTCCACTTT
CDR3: CASQPEGNSPLHF

D: TRBD2
J: TRBJ2-3
size: many
V: TRBV2
DNA: TGTGCCAGCAGTGTACAGCGGGGGTATTTAGATACGCAGTATTTT
CDR3: CASSVQRGYLDTQYF

D: -
J: TRBJ2-5
size: -
V: TRBV7-2
DNA: TGTGCCAGCAGCTTAGCGGGAGTTGGAGAGACCCAGTACTTC
CDR3: CASSLAGVGETQYF

D: -
J: TRBJ1-2
size: many
V: TRBV2
DNA: TGTGCCAGCAGTGCAGATCTCCTCTATGGCTACACCTTC
CDR3: CASSADLLYGYTF

D: TRBD1
J: TRBJ2-7
size: few
V: TRBV3-1
DNA: TGTGCCAGCAGCCAAGATAACAGGGGAATCTACGAGCAGTACTTC
CDR3: CASSQDNRGIYEQYF